Listed below are T cell receptor beta chains from one sample, sequenced in a study of tumor-infiltrating lymphocytes in primary liver carcinoma. TCRdb redid the calling of the multiplex PCR reads with MiXCR, one entry per CDR3 protein. The table includes 330,000 or so distinct CDR3 sequences, 65% detected once. The sample comprised peripheral blood. The origin of the receptors is a man in his forties or fifties with primary liver carcinoma and hepatitis B virus infection. Both conserved end residues are part of each CDR3. D genes are given only for firm matches. Clone size is stated in some rows and not others, as once, few, many or a class when expanded.

cdr3_aa	cdr3_nt	v_call	clone_size	j_call	d_call
CASSLRAGLLVPETQYF	TGTGCCAGCAGCCTCCGGGCGGGACTGCTGGTGCCAGAGACCCAGTACTTC	TRBV11-2	.	TRBJ2-5	.
CASKVRDHSGNTIYF	TGTGCCAGCAAAGTCCGGGACCACTCTGGAAACACCATATATTTT	TRBV12-3/TRBV12-4	.	TRBJ1-3	.
CASSFLAGGADTQYF	TGTGCCAGCAGCTTTTTGGCAGGAGGTGCAGATACGCAGTATTTT	TRBV11-2	many	TRBJ2-3	.
CASSPGTRDYEQYF	TGTGCAAGCAGCCCCGGGACAAGAGATTACGAGCAGTACTTC	TRBV11-2	.	TRBJ2-7	.
CASSQETGLWQFF	TGCGCCAGCAGCCAAGAAACAGGGCTCTGGCAGTTCTTC	TRBV4-3	many	TRBJ2-1	.
CAISEGDRVNQPQHF	TGTGCCATCAGTGAGGGGGACAGGGTGAATCAGCCCCAGCATTTT	TRBV10-3	many	TRBJ1-5	TRBD1
CASSLSRIGAQCF	TGTGCCAGCAGCTTATCTAGAATAGGGGCCCAGTGCTTC	TRBV11-2	.	TRBJ2-5	.
CASRPGVAYNSPLHF	TGTGCCAGCAGACCCGGTGTTGCTTATAATTCACCCCTCCACTTT	TRBV6-2/TRBV6-3	few	TRBJ1-6	.
CASSLGGGPHNERFF	TGTGCCAGCAGTTTAGGAGGCGGGCCACACAATGAGCGGTTCTTC	TRBV11-2	.	TRBJ2-1	.
CASSLPSASYEQYF	TGTGCCAGCAGCTTACCTAGCGCTTCCTACGAGCAGTACTTC	TRBV5-4	few	TRBJ2-7	.
CASSYQGSGGEQYF	TGTGCCAGCAGCTATCAGGGCAGTGGAGGAGAGCAGTACTTC	TRBV5-5	.	TRBJ2-7	.
CASSPNRQGPRPGTEAFF	TGTGCCAGCAGCCCTAATCGACAGGGTCCGAGACCTGGGACTGAAGCTTTCTTT	TRBV5-5	.	TRBJ1-1	TRBD1
CASSLKLGSDLDTQYF	TGTGCCAGCAGCTTAAAGCTTGGTAGCGATCTAGATACGCAGTATTTT	TRBV5-4	many	TRBJ2-3	.
CASSVRQGAARELFF	TGCGCCAGTAGCGTAAGACAGGGGGCGGCCCGGGAGCTGTTTTTT	TRBV11-2	.	TRBJ2-2	TRBD1
CATSDSGFWSQHF	TGTGCCACCAGTGATTCCGGGTTTTGGTCCCAGCATTTT	TRBV24-1	.	TRBJ1-5	.
CASSQGTGEFLDYGYTF	TGCGCCAGCAGCCAGGGAACAGGGGAATTTTTAGACTATGGCTACACCTTC	TRBV4-1	few	TRBJ1-2	TRBD1
CASSDRDTEAFF	TGCGCCAGCAGTGACCGGGACACTGAAGCTTTCTTT	TRBV10-1	many	TRBJ1-1	.
CASSLGLPNEQFF	TGTGCCAGCAGCTTAGGCTTACCAAATGAGCAGTTCTTC	TRBV7-9	.	TRBJ2-1	.
CSAEVGVNTDTQYF	TGCAGCGCTGAAGTGGGAGTAAACACAGATACGCAGTATTTT	TRBV29-1	.	TRBJ2-3	.
CASSLGDRPGGETQYF	TGCGCCAGCAGCTTGGGGGACAGGCCTGGCGGAGAGACCCAGTACTTC	TRBV5-1	few	TRBJ2-5	TRBD1
CVGSLGFAGGPEETQYF	TGTGTCGGCAGCTTAGGGTTCGCGGGAGGGCCGGAGGAGACCCAGTACTTC	TRBV11-2	.	TRBJ2-5	TRBD2
CGSSLLAEPSYEQYF	TGTGGCAGCAGCTTGCTAGCGGAGCCTTCCTACGAGCAGTACTTC	TRBV5-4	.	TRBJ2-7	TRBD2
CASRSRGGTSEGNEQFF	TGTGCCAGCAGGTCCCGGGGGGGGACTAGCGAAGGTAATGAGCAGTTCTTC	TRBV6-1	many	TRBJ2-1	TRBD2
CASSLNVDNYGYTF	TGTGCCAGCAGCTTAAATGTGGATAACTATGGCTACACCTTC	TRBV5-4	many	TRBJ1-2	.
CASSSPSASYEQYF	TGTGCCAGCAGCTCCCCTAGTGCCTCCTACGAGCAGTACTTC	TRBV7-9	.	TRBJ2-7	.
CASSYSGGKVRVYEQYF	TGTGCCAGCAGTTACTCGGGGGGCAAGGTTAGAGTCTACGAGCAGTACTTC	TRBV6-6	.	TRBJ2-7	.
CASTKGRAANTGELFF	TGTGCCAGCACAAAAGGGAGGGCCGCGAACACCGGGGAGCTGTTTTTT	TRBV6-1	.	TRBJ2-2	TRBD2
CASSPEGAANEKLFF	TGTGCCAGCAGCCCCGAGGGGGCGGCTAATGAAAAACTGTTTTTT	TRBV4-2	many	TRBJ1-4	TRBD1
CSVIRRTSTIYEQYF	TGCAGCGTGATAAGACGGACTAGCACGATTTACGAGCAGTACTTC	TRBV29-1	.	TRBJ2-7	TRBD2
CASSVTGSSYEQYF	TGTGCCAGCTCCGTGACAGGGAGCTCCTACGAGCAGTACTTC	TRBV6-5	.	TRBJ2-7	TRBD1
CASSLTGTNQPQHF	TGTGCCAGCAGTTTGACAGGGACAAATCAGCCCCAGCATTTT	TRBV6-1	many	TRBJ1-5	TRBD1
CASSQDLGGLSQPQHF	TGTGCCAGCAGCCAAGATCTGGGGGGGCTGAGTCAGCCCCAGCATTTT	TRBV4-2	many	TRBJ1-5	.
CAWSVQWSDEQFF	TGTGCCTGGAGTGTACAGTGGTCCGATGAGCAGTTCTTC	TRBV30	few	TRBJ2-1	.
CANSLKVNADTGELFF	TGTGCCAACAGCTTAAAGGTTAATGCGGACACCGGGGAGCTGTTTTTT	TRBV11-3	.	TRBJ2-2	.
CSVDVGRSNTEAFF	TGCAGCGTCGACGTGGGACGGTCGAACACTGAAGCTTTCTTT	TRBV29-1	many	TRBJ1-1	.
CAGSRWGNYGHTF	TGTGCCGGCAGCCGCTGGGGAAACTATGGCCACACCTTC	TRBV11-3	.	TRBJ1-2	.
CANSGGSCGYTF	TGTGCCAACAGCGGGGGCAGCTGTGGCTACACCTTC	TRBV11-2	.	TRBJ1-2	.
CATSLRLEVPYNEQFF	TGTGCCACCAGCTTAAGACTAGAGGTCCCCTACAATGAGCAGTTCTTC	TRBV11-1	.	TRBJ2-1	.
CASRMIGTRYNEQFF	TGTGCCAGCAGAATGATCGGGACCCGGTACAATGAACAGTTCTTC	TRBV11-2	.	TRBJ2-1	.
CTSSSRGRGNEQYF	TGTACCAGCAGCTCCCGTGGGAGGGGTAACGAGCAGTACTTC	TRBV11-2	.	TRBJ2-7	TRBD2
CSAGQEGYGYTF	TGCAGCGCTGGTCAGGAGGGCTATGGCTACACCTTC	TRBV29-1	many	TRBJ1-2	.
CASSASGGADTEAFF	TGTGCCAGCAGCGCCTCCGGGGGGGCGGACACTGAAGCTTTCTTT	TRBV5-6	.	TRBJ1-1	.
CASSQGLAEETQYF	TGTGCCAGCAGCCAGGGACTAGCGGAAGAGACCCAGTACTTC	TRBV5-4	.	TRBJ2-5	TRBD2
CASSDVRAGGQDKNIQYF	TGTGCCAGCAGTGATGTGAGAGCAGGGGGCCAAGACAAAAACATTCAGTACTTC	TRBV6-1	few	TRBJ2-4	TRBD1
CASSFSGNKDLGTEAFF	TGTGCCAGCAGTTTCTCAGGGAATAAGGATCTGGGCACTGAAGCGTTCTTT	TRBV6-5	.	TRBJ1-1	.
CASSVQANTEALF	TGTGCCAGCAGTGTCCAGGCGAACACTGAAGCTCTCTTT	TRBV6-4	.	TRBJ1-1	.
CANSQDSGRGELFF	TGCGCCAACAGCCAAGATTCAGGTCGGGGTGAGCTGTTCTTC	TRBV4-2	once	TRBJ2-1	.
CVSGLASGGVSEQFF	TGTGTCAGCGGCCTGGCAAGTGGAGGGGTTAGTGAGCAGTTCTTC	TRBV5-5	.	TRBJ2-1	.
CASSYDRVGRDNEQFF	TGTGCCAGCAGCTACGACAGGGTCGGGAGGGACAATGAGCAGTTCTTC	TRBV5-6	few	TRBJ2-1	.
CASSLRLRSGNTIYF	TGTGCCAGCAGCTTACGTCTACGCTCTGGAAACACCATATATTTT	TRBV11-2	many	TRBJ1-3	.
CASAGSRGSHTDTQYF	TGTGCCAGCGCCGGCTCCCGGGGCTCACACACAGATACGCAGTATTTT	TRBV25-1	.	TRBJ2-3	.
CASSYTGRETQYF	TGTGCCAGCAGCTATACAGGGCGTGAGACCCAGTACTTC	TRBV5-6	many	TRBJ2-5	.
CASSQDGTGSDTEVFF	TGCGCCAGCAGCCAAGATGGGACAGGGTCGGACACTGAAGTTTTCTTT	TRBV4-1	few	TRBJ1-1	TRBD1